The rows below give T cell receptor beta chains drawn from one sample of a study of a mutant IDH1 vaccine in newly diagnosed glioma. The data were produced by immunoSEQ multiplex PCR, yet TCRdb's version contains in-frame clones alone and is incomplete. The table records 40,000 or so clones, 84% of them present only once. No antigens are known for them. The starting material was PBMCs, obtained from a glioma patient whose treatment included an IDH1 peptide vaccine. These receptors originate from a man aged 35 to 55 with glioma. Both conserved end residues are part of each CDR3. A D gene is named only where the DNA matches it firmly. Some rows mark clone size as missing; the rest say once, few, many or name a class of expanded clone.

. . TRBJ2-3 TRBV7-9 TGTGCCAGCAGCTTGGGGGATCCCCCGGATACGCAGTATTTT CASSLGDPPDTQYF
. . TRBJ1-2 TRBV5-6 TGTGCCAGCAGCTTATCAGCTAACTATGGCTACACCTTC CASSLSANYGYTF
. TRBD2 TRBJ2-7 TRBV19 TGTGCCAGTAGTATCAAAAGGCTAGCGGGTATCGAGCAGTACTTC CASSIKRLAGIEQYF
few TRBD2 TRBJ2-1 TRBV19 TGTGCCAGTAGTCTGAGGACTAGCGGGAGTACTGAGCAGTTCTTC CASSLRTSGSTEQFF
. . TRBJ2-3 TRBV6-5 TGTGCCAGCTTGGCTAGCGGCACAGATACGCAGTATTTT CASLASGTDTQYF
once . TRBJ1-1 TRBV27 TGTGCCAGCAGTTTTATGCAGGGGAACACTGAAGCTTTCTTT CASSFMQGNTEAFF
. TRBD1 TRBJ2-5 TRBV4-3 TGCGCCAGCAGCCCCTCCCTGGGACAGGGTGGGGAGACCCAGTACTTC CASSPSLGQGGETQYF
once . TRBJ1-1 TRBV7-7 TGTGCTAGCAGCCCTGTCGTGGGGGGGAACACTGAAGCTTTCTTT CASSPVVGGNTEAFF
. TRBD2 TRBJ2-7 TRBV7-2 TGTGCCAGCAGCTTTAGCGGGAGAGGCTACGAGCAGTACTTC CASSFSGRGYEQYF
once TRBD2 TRBJ2-5 TRBV10-3 TGTGCCATCGCGGCGGGAGCGGAGACCCAGTACTTC CAIAAGAETQYF
. . TRBJ2-1 TRBV30 TGTGCCTGGGGGGGGACTTGGGCCAATGAGCAGTTCTTC CAWGGTWANEQFF
few . TRBJ1-1 TRBV2 TGTGCCAGCAGTACAAGGCAGGTTAACACTGAAGCTTTCTTT CASSTRQVNTEAFF
. . TRBJ2-1 TRBV9 TGTGCCAGCAGCGTTAGGGGGGACAGCTCCTACAATGAGCAGTTCTTC CASSVRGDSSYNEQFF
. . TRBJ2-3 TRBV12-5 TGTGCTAGTGGTCCTGCAGTGGGGAAGGCGTTTACGCAGTATTTT CASGPAVGKAFTQYF
. . TRBJ2-5 TRBV6-4 TGTGCCAGACGAACCGGGCCGCAAGAGACCCAGTACTTC CARRTGPQETQYF
medium-sized . TRBJ1-1 TRBV2 TGTGCCAGCAAGAGAGACGGACGGAACACTGAAGCTTTCTTT CASKRDGRNTEAFF
. . TRBJ2-7 TRBV7-2 TGTGCCAGCAGCCGCCCCCTAGGTCGTCCGCAGCTGGACGAGCAGTACTTC CASSRPLGRPQLDEQYF
. . TRBJ2-7 TRBV13 TGTGCCAGCAGCATGGACTCCCAAGGCTCCTACGAGCAGTACTTC CASSMDSQGSYEQYF
. . TRBJ2-7 TRBV7-2 TGTGCCAGCAGCTTAGGCGGTGGTTACGAGCAGTACTTC CASSLGGGYEQYF
once . TRBJ2-7 TRBV7-9 TGTGCCAGCAGTGGAACCTCGACTTCTTACTCCTACGAGCAGTACTTC CASSGTSTSYSYEQYF
. . TRBJ1-2 TRBV5-1 TGCGCCAGCAGCCTGACGCTCGGGACATCCGGCACCTTC CASSLTLGTSGTF
. . TRBJ2-2 TRBV19 TGTGCCAGTAGTCCCGGGACTCTCTACACCGGGGAGCTGTTTTTT CASSPGTLYTGELFF
. TRBD1 TRBJ1-2 TRBV7-3 TGTGCCAGCAGCTCCGGGACAGGCCTCTCCTTC CASSSGTGLSF
. . TRBJ2-7 TRBV10-3 TGTGCCATCAGTGATCTGGCGGCTCCTAAGGGTGTGTGGTACGAGCAGTACTTC CAISDLAAPKGVWYEQYF
. . TRBJ1-1 TRBV5-4 TGTGCCAGCAGCTTTGGCGGGACCCAGGGAAGGACTGAAGCTTTCTTT CASSFGGTQGRTEAFF
. . TRBJ1-2 TRBV28 TGTGCCAGCAGTTTAGGGGGTAACTATGGCTACACCTTC CASSLGGNYGYTF
. . TRBJ2-7 TRBV5-1 TGCGCCAGCAGCTTGGATGTGTACGAGCAGTACTTC CASSLDVYEQYF
. . TRBJ2-2 TRBV11-2 TGTGCCAGCAGCTTAGATCGGAACACCGGGGAGCTGTTTTTT CASSLDRNTGELFF
. TRBD2 TRBJ2-2 TRBV6-1 TGTGCCAGCAGTGGACTAGCGGGAGGGAACACCGGGGAGCTGTTTTTT CASSGLAGGNTGELFF
. . TRBJ2-3 TRBV21-1 TGTGCCAGCAGCAAATTCAAGGGCAATACAGATACGCAGTATTTT CASSKFKGNTDTQYF
. . TRBJ2-1 TRBV27 TGTGCCAGCAGTTTCATAGATGGGGCGCCGTTCTTC CASSFIDGAPFF
. . TRBJ2-2 TRBV6-4 TGTGCCAGCGCCCCTAGAGCGGTCACCGGGGAGCTGTTTTTT CASAPRAVTGELFF
. TRBD1 TRBJ2-7 TRBV28 TGTGCCAGCAGTACAGGGGGTTCCCCCTACGAGCAGTACTTC CASSTGGSPYEQYF
. . TRBJ2-7 TRBV7-2 TGTGCCAGCAGCATTCTACAGGGAACCGAGCAGTACTTC CASSILQGTEQYF
. TRBD1 TRBJ1-5 TRBV7-2 TGTGCCAGCAGCTTAGGTCAGGGGGCTTATAGCAATCAGCCCCAGCATTTT CASSLGQGAYSNQPQHF
. . TRBJ1-1 TRBV7-2 TGTGCCAGCAGCTTAGCGGGGTCAGTCAATGAAGCTTTCTTT CASSLAGSVNEAFF
. . TRBJ2-1 TRBV6-4 TGTGCCAGCAGACCCGGGACCTCCTACAATGAGCAGTTCTTC CASRPGTSYNEQFF
once . TRBJ2-5 TRBV25-1 TGTGCCAGCAGTGAATTCAGGGGCTCGCCGGGAGAGACCCAGTACTTC CASSEFRGSPGETQYF
. TRBD1 TRBJ2-5 TRBV2 TGTGCCAGCACCAAGACAGGGAATCAAGAGACCCAGTACTTC CASTKTGNQETQYF
. TRBD1 TRBJ1-2 TRBV7-9 TGTGCCAGCAGCGCCGACAGGGGAGCTAACTATGGCTACACCTTC CASSADRGANYGYTF
. . TRBJ2-2 TRBV5-1 TGCGCCAGCAGCTTGGCAATAGCGGCGATCGGCGGGGAGCTGTTTTTT CASSLAIAAIGGELFF
. . TRBJ2-5 TRBV6-5 TGTGCCAGCACGGCAGACCAAGAGACCCAGTACTTC CASTADQETQYF
. . TRBJ1-2 TRBV2 TGTGCCAGCAGTGCTGGGACATTGACATATGGCTACACCTTC CASSAGTLTYGYTF
. TRBD1 TRBJ2-7 TRBV6-5 TGTGCCAGCAGTCTTCGCGACAGGGCCTACGAGCAGTACTTC CASSLRDRAYEQYF
. . TRBJ2-2 TRBV4-3 TGCGCCAGCGGAAAAACTTTCAACACCGGGGAGCTGTTTTTT CASGKTFNTGELFF
. . TRBJ2-3 TRBV14 TGTGCCAGCAGCCAAGATCTAGGGATCAGGACAGATACGCAGTATTTT CASSQDLGIRTDTQYF
few . TRBJ2-2 TRBV5-4 TGTGCCAGCAGCTTGGAAATACAGGGTGAGGAGCTGTTTTTT CASSLEIQGEELFF
. . TRBJ2-7 TRBV10-3 TGTGCCATCAGTATCCACGGGGAAAAAGCCTACGAGCAGTACTTC CAISIHGEKAYEQYF
. . TRBJ1-5 TRBV5-1 TGCGCCAGCAGCTTGGTTGGGCAGGGAGAGCCCCAGCATTTT CASSLVGQGEPQHF
. TRBD2 TRBJ2-5 TRBV2 TGTGCCAGCAGGGAGGGACTAGCGGGAGCAGGGAGAGAGACCCAGTACTTC CASREGLAGAGRETQYF
. . TRBJ2-7 TRBV11-1 TGTGCCAGCAGCTTTTCAACCCGAACCGAGCAGTACTTC CASSFSTRTEQYF
medium-sized TRBD2 TRBJ2-7 TRBV6-1 TGTGCCAGCAGGGAACTAGCGGGAGGGCCCCGCTCCTACGAGCAGTACTTC CASRELAGGPRSYEQYF
. TRBD2 TRBJ2-1 TRBV15 TGTGCCACCAGCAGGATCCCTAGCGGGAGGGCCTACAATGAGCAGTTCTTC CATSRIPSGRAYNEQFF
. TRBD1 TRBJ1-2 TRBV6-6 TGTGCCAGCAGTTCCGGGACAGGGCCCCACTATGGCTACACCTTC CASSSGTGPHYGYTF
. TRBD2 TRBJ2-6 TRBV7-6 TGTGCCAGCAGCTTAGGGGGAGGGGGGGCCAACGTCCTGACTTTC CASSLGGGGANVLTF